This entry describes one T cell receptor (beta chain). What it binds is not known. The sample comes from a study of cytomegalovirus exposure and HLA in healthy donors. Samples came from healthy bone marrow donors. The PCR had 60 Vbeta and 13 Jbeta primers. Sequencing was performed with immunoSEQ multiplex PCR; in TCRdb, only in-frame clones are kept and a portion is missing. The sample includes around 110,000 clones, around three fifths of them seen just once. Study-wide findings and caveats: In an earlier analysis, productive rearrangement rates for most beta V segments clustered near 87% or 30%.

Germline lookup yields CDR1 SGHNT and CDR2 YENEEA. J gave up 5 bases and V 5 bases, and 8 bases lay outside the gene matches. This CDR3 comprises 15 residues. The TCR comes from a woman in her thirties or forties in good health and CMV-seropositive. The genes are TRBV11-3 and TRBJ1-2; 10 bases match TRBD1. Sequences were obtained from PBMCs. The CDR3 spells CASSPYTGQGYGYTF. CDR3 sequence (DNA): TGTGCCAGCAGCCCATATACGGGACAGGGGTATGGCTACACCTTC.